This T cell receptor beta chain was sequenced during a study of a mutant IDH1 vaccine in newly diagnosed glioma. Study overall: The patients were given eight vaccinations, one each in weeks 1, 3, 5, 7, 11, 15, 19 and 23. Every participant had undergone radiotherapy, temozolomide, or both before, and most underwent both. Vaccination was launched 4-6 weeks after radiotherapy alone, or with temozolomide cycles.

Produced via immunoSEQ multiplex PCR; TCRdb's table is partial and in-frame only. The data show some 130,000 clones, around four fifths seen once. As to this clone: No antigen is known for it.

Specified time point: week 11, during vaccination. Every vaccine dose comprised 300 ug of mutant IDH1 20-mer peptide plus topical imiquimod. CDR1 SGHRS and CDR2 YFSETQ come from the germline V gene. Trimming pared 4 bases from V and 2 bases from J, leaving 15 bases between. CDR3 size: 15 residues. This chain uses TRBV5-1 with TRBJ2-5; either TRBD1 or TRBD2 may supply D (5 bases each). Sequenced material: PBMCs, taken from a glioma patient whose treatment included an IDH1 peptide vaccine. This clonotype was obtained from a man aged 40-55 years with glioma. The CDR3 coding sequence is TGCGCCAGCAGCCAGCTAGGGACGAAACAAGAGACCCAGTACTTC. The encoded protein is CASSQLGTKQETQYF.